One and the same sample provided the 5 T cell receptor beta chains below, sequenced in a study of T cell responses to AZD1222 COVID-19 vaccine. Here immunoSEQ multiplex PCR was the method, and the copy in TCRdb shows in-frame clones only, minus some. The sample lists about 100,000 clones; about 86% were seen once. The source material was peripheral blood, sampled on day 0 of AZD1222 vaccination. The receptors derive from an adult in good health.

This rearrangement joins TRBV10-3 to TRBJ1-5, with TRBD1 as a possible D gene (6 bases). CDR1 and CDR2 from the germline V gene are ENHRY and SYGVKD. The length of the CDR3 is 18 residues. Trimming left V 0 bases short and J 0 bases short, with 15 bases between. As DNA, the CDR3 is TGTGCCATCAGTGAGTCCACAACCCAGGGGAATAGCAATCAGCCCCAGCATTTT. Amino acids: CAISESTTQGNSNQPQHF.

This clone was seen a single time. This chain uses TRBV7-9 with TRBJ2-2, with TRBD2 matching 11 bases. The CDR3 consists of 17 residues. In germline, CDR1 is SEHNR, CDR2 FQNEAQ (reference sequence). V gave up 2 bases and J gave up 8 bases; unmatched junction bases: 10. CDR3 loop: CASSLTTSGSLWGELFF. CDR3 bases: TGTGCCAGCAGCTTAACCACTAGCGGGAGTCTTTGGGGGGAGCTGTTTTTT.

V gene TRBV24-1 combines with J gene TRBJ1-2; maybe TRBD1 (6 bases). CDR3 length: 14 residues. V lost 2 bases and J 4 bases, leaving 10 bases between the germline ends. Germline CDR1 and CDR2: KGHDR and SFDVKD. CDR3: CATSDSQGSYGYTF. In DNA form, the CDR3 reads TGTGCCACCAGTGATTCACAGGGATCCTATGGCTACACCTTC.

As regards this clone: Other DNA sequences within the sample encode an identical CDR3. The chain employs TRBV18 and TRBJ2-7, with 7 positions matching TRBD1. Germline lookup yields CDR1 KGHSH and CDR2 LQKENI. The CDR3 runs to 12 residues. Trimming took 4 bases from V and 5 from J; bases not matched to a gene: 2. CDR3 nucleotide sequence: TGTGCCAGCTCACTCGACAGGGACGAGCAGTACTTC. It specifies CASSLDRDEQYF.

This sequence joins TRBV11-1 and TRBJ2-7; perhaps TRBD1 as D (7 bases). The CDR3 length is 14 residues. The V end was cut by 5 bases, the J end by 3 bases, with 14 bases between. CDR1 and CDR2 from the germline V gene are SGHAT and FQDESV (reference sequence). CDR3 bases: TGTGCCAGCAGCATGAACAGGGGAGGCTACGAGCAGTACTTC. Amino acids: CASSMNRGGYEQYF.